This T cell receptor (beta chain) originates from a study of blood T cell repertoires in COVID-19. This CDR3 region has 17 residues. The V gene's germline CDR1 is LNHNV and CDR2 YYDKDF (reference sequence). Trimming shortened V by 4 bases and J by 4 bases, and 20 bases separated the two germline ends. This clone appeared a single time. Profiling relied on immunoSEQ multiplex PCR, and the TCRdb table lists in-frame clones only, not all of them. In the table there are approximately 98,000 clones, roughly four fifths of which are singletons. The V and J genes are TRBV15 and TRBJ1-5; D remains ambiguous. Sequenced input: peripheral blood. This clonotype was sampled from a woman in her seventies with acute or convalescent COVID-19. CDR3 amino acids: CATSTGERQVANQPQHF. CDR3 nucleotides: TGTGCCACCAGCACTGGTGAACGGCAGGTGGCAAATCAGCCCCAGCATTTT.